These T cell receptor beta chains were read from a single sample in a study of T cell responses to AZD1222 COVID-19 vaccine. Measured with immunoSEQ multiplex PCR; TCRdb has only the in-frame clones, and not every one. The sample holds about 75,000 clones, more than 70% seen once. The input for sequencing was peripheral blood, taken 28 days after the second dose of the MenACWY control vaccine. These receptors originate from an adult who received the MenACWY meningococcal vaccine as a control. Both conserved end residues are part of each CDR3. The order of the fields is J gene, D gene, CDR3 length, clone size, V gene, CDR3 DNA, CDR3 protein. The D gene is left open where the match is weak. Only part of the rows carry a size: once, few, many, or a class if the clone is expanded.

TRBJ1-4 . 17 . TRBV15 TGTGCCACCAGCAGAGTTTCAGGGCGTTTGTTTAATGAAAAACTGTTTTTT CATSRVSGRLFNEKLFF
TRBJ1-5 TRBD1 15 . TRBV5-1 TGCGCCAGCAGCTTGGGACAGGGCCCCAATCAGCCCCAGCATTTT CASSLGQGPNQPQHF
TRBJ1-1 TRBD1 13 . TRBV6-5 TGTGCCAGCAGGGGGGCAGGGGGAACTGAAGCTTTCTTT CASRGAGGTEAFF
TRBJ2-2 TRBD2 14 . TRBV29-1 TGCAGCGCCCGGACTAGCGTGAACACCGGGGAGCTGTTTTTT CSARTSVNTGELFF
TRBJ2-5 . 15 . TRBV15 TGTGCCACCAGCAGAGCCTTGGGGGGCCAAGAGACCCAGTACTTC CATSRALGGQETQYF
TRBJ1-2 . 15 . TRBV9 TGTGCCAGCAGCGTAGCCCCAGGGGCTAACTATGGCTACACCTTC CASSVAPGANYGYTF
TRBJ1-1 . 11 . TRBV3-1/TRBV3-2 TGTGCCAGCAGCCGTAGCACTGAAGCTTTCTTT CASSRSTEAFF
TRBJ1-1 . 12 . TRBV28 TGTGCCAGCAGTTGGCCGAACACTGAAGCTTTCTTT CASSWPNTEAFF
TRBJ1-1 . 15 . TRBV5-1 TGCGCCAGCAGCTTGGAGGGGGGAATGAACACTGAAGCTTTCTTT CASSLEGGMNTEAFF
TRBJ1-2 . 11 . TRBV20-1 TGCAGTGCTAGATCGGGGTATGGCTACACCTTC CSARSGYGYTF
TRBJ1-2 . 14 . TRBV6-1 TGTGCCAGCAGTGAAGCGCTCGGGTCGGATGGCTACACCTTC CASSEALGSDGYTF
TRBJ1-2 . 13 . TRBV7-3 TGTGCCAGCAGCTTAAAGGGCAGGGATGGCTACACCTTC CASSLKGRDGYTF
TRBJ1-3 . 16 . TRBV11-2 TGTGCCAGCAGCTTAGGCACAGGTTACTCTGGAAACACCATATATTTT CASSLGTGYSGNTIYF
TRBJ2-5 . 12 few TRBV5-5 TGTGCCAGCAGCCGACCCCAAGAGACCCAGTACTTC CASSRPQETQYF
TRBJ1-5 TRBD1 14 few TRBV29-1 TGCAGCGTCGTGGGGACAGACAACAATCAGCCCCAGCATTTT CSVVGTDNNQPQHF
TRBJ1-5 . 16 . TRBV19 TGTGCCAGTAGTATAGACCCCAGGGGAGGTGGTCAGCCCCAGCATTTT CASSIDPRGGGQPQHF
TRBJ1-2 TRBD1 14 . TRBV28 TGTGCCAGCACCCGGGACAGGGGGCTGGAAGGCTACACCTTC CASTRDRGLEGYTF
TRBJ2-1 TRBD2 15 few TRBV6-2/TRBV6-3 TGTGCCAGCAGTTACAGCGGACTAGCGGTTAATGAGCAGTTCTTC CASSYSGLAVNEQFF
TRBJ1-5 . 13 . TRBV30 TGTGCCTGGGAAGCCGCAGGCAATCAGCCCCAGCATTTT CAWEAAGNQPQHF
TRBJ1-6 . 15 once TRBV19 TGTGCCAGTAGTATTACGGGTCCTAAGAGCTCACCCCTCCACTTT CASSITGPKSSPLHF
TRBJ2-5 . 12 . TRBV6-5 TGTGCCAGCTGGAGGGGATGGGAGACCCAGTACTTC CASWRGWETQYF
TRBJ2-5 . 15 . TRBV2 TGTGCCAGCAGTGAAGGTGTCGGGCTCCAAGAGACCCAGTACTTC CASSEGVGLQETQYF
TRBJ1-2 . 14 . TRBV19 TGTGCCAGTAGTCCCTCTCGACAGAGCTATGGCTACACCTTC CASSPSRQSYGYTF
TRBJ1-2 TRBD1 13 . TRBV19 TGTGCCAGTAGCCCGACAGGGGGTTATGGCTACACCTTC CASSPTGGYGYTF
TRBJ1-1 TRBD1 14 few TRBV27 TGTGCCAGCAAGGTAGGACAGGTGAACACTGAAGCTTTCTTT CASKVGQVNTEAFF
TRBJ2-3 TRBD2 16 . TRBV14 TGTGCCAGCAGCCAGGGCGGGGGATTGGACACAGATACGCAGTATTTT CASSQGGGLDTDTQYF
TRBJ1-6 . 14 few TRBV28 TGTGCCAGCAGTCGAACCCTCGGGATCTCACCCCTCCACTTT CASSRTLGISPLHF
TRBJ1-2 . 13 . TRBV7-2 TGTGCCAGCAGCTTTGTTAGAGGGGACGGCTACACCTTC CASSFVRGDGYTF
TRBJ2-7 TRBD2 13 . TRBV6-5 TGTGCCACTATGACTAGCGGGAGCTACGAGCAGTACTTC CATMTSGSYEQYF
TRBJ2-1 TRBD1 13 . TRBV4-1 TGCGCCAGCAGCCACACAGGGGTTTCCGAGCAGTTCTTC CASSHTGVSEQFF
TRBJ1-2 . 13 . TRBV28 TGTGCCAGCAGCTCTAGCAGGGGCTATGGCTACACCTTC CASSSSRGYGYTF
TRBJ1-5 . 14 . TRBV6-5 TGTGCCAGCAGTTTCAGAGGGAGCAATCAGCCCCAGCATTTT CASSFRGSNQPQHF
TRBJ2-5 . 16 . TRBV7-6 TGTGCCAGCAGCCCAAAGAGGGCTGGGTCGCAAGAGACCCAGTACTTC CASSPKRAGSQETQYF
TRBJ2-2 . 16 . TRBV7-3 TGTGCCAGCAGCATCCAACCTACTAATCGTCCGGGGGAGCTGTTTTTT CASSIQPTNRPGELFF
TRBJ1-4 . 15 once TRBV2 TGTGCCAGCAGCGTAGGACCCTCAACTAATGAAAAACTGTTTTTT CASSVGPSTNEKLFF
TRBJ2-1 TRBD2 16 few TRBV2 TGTGCCAGCAGTGGCAGACTAGCGGGGGTGAACAATGAGCAGTTCTTC CASSGRLAGVNNEQFF
TRBJ2-7 TRBD2 14 . TRBV3-1/TRBV3-2 TGTGCCAGCAGCCTAAGGGGCGGGGGCTACGAGCAGTACTTC CASSLRGGGYEQYF
TRBJ2-2 . 15 . TRBV9 TGTGCCAGCAGCGTACAGGGGGAGGTCACCGGGGAGCTGTTTTTT CASSVQGEVTGELFF
TRBJ1-6 . 17 . TRBV4-3 TGCGCCAGCAGCCAAGATAGTCTGGTCTCCTATAATTCACCCCTCCACTTT CASSQDSLVSYNSPLHF
TRBJ1-1 . 13 . TRBV28 TGTGCCAGCACCACCTCCGGCAGGGCGGAAGCTTTCTTT CASTTSGRAEAFF
TRBJ2-7 . 15 few TRBV7-9 TGTGCCAGCAGCCATCCTAGCTCAGGGGCCTACGAGCAGTACTTC CASSHPSSGAYEQYF
TRBJ2-5 TRBD1 15 . TRBV7-2 TGTGCCAGCAGCGCACAATGGGACAGAGAAGAGACCCAGTACTTC CASSAQWDREETQYF
TRBJ2-7 TRBD1 16 . TRBV29-1 TGCAGCGTTGTCCCCCTAAGGACAGGGACGTCCTACGAGCAGTACTTC CSVVPLRTGTSYEQYF
TRBJ2-1 . 11 . TRBV20-1 TGCAGTGCTAGAGAAGAGGTTGAGCAGTTCTTC CSAREEVEQFF
TRBJ1-2 . 12 . TRBV9 TGTGCCAGCAGCACCGACACTGATGGCTACACCTTC CASSTDTDGYTF
TRBJ1-1 . 14 . TRBV7-9 TGTGCCAGTAGAACCGGACAGACCTCAGGTGAAGCTTTCTTT CASRTGQTSGEAFF
TRBJ2-1 . 15 . TRBV6-2/TRBV6-3 TGTGCCAGCAGTTACTTTAGGGGGACTCTAAATGAGCAGTTCTTC CASSYFRGTLNEQFF
TRBJ2-1 TRBD2 16 . TRBV4-2 TGTGCCAGCAGCCAAGATAGGGCGGGGGGTCTTCGTGAGCAGTTCTTC CASSQDRAGGLREQFF
TRBJ1-2 TRBD1 11 once TRBV29-1 TGCAGCGTTGGTCAGGGGGGTGGCTACACCTTC CSVGQGGGYTF
TRBJ1-5 . 14 . TRBV15 TGTGCCACCAGCAGAGGACGGAGCAATCAGCCCCAGCATTTT CATSRGRSNQPQHF
TRBJ1-6 . 16 . TRBV28 TGTGCCAGCAGTTTCGAAGCCGGGGAGGCTAGGTCACCCCTCCACTTT CASSFEAGEARSPLHF